Presented here are 21 T cell receptor beta chains from one specimen sequenced in a study of chemoradiotherapy in HPV16-positive cancers. Clones were sequenced by immunoSEQ multiplex PCR, and TCRdb holds only the in-frame ones, with some missing. The sample holds a few thousand clones, about 86% seen once. Sequenced material: tumor tissue, taken from a patient who underwent chemoradiotherapy. The receptor set was obtained from a human donor with HPV-associated anogenital cancer.

Here the CDR3 DNA reads TGTGCCAGCAGAGTTGGGACTCCCTCCGAGTTCTTC. Residues: CASRVGTPSEFF. This chain links TRBV2 with TRBJ2-1; weak D call: TRBD2 (6 bases). The germline gives CDR1 SNHLY, CDR2 FYNNEI. This CDR3 region has 12 residues. The germline V and J ends were trimmed by 6 bases and 14 bases, with 17 bases remaining between them.

The genes are TRBV5-1 and TRBJ2-1, with D perhaps being TRBD1 or TRBD2 (6 bases each). Germline loops: CDR1 SGHRS, CDR2 YFSETQ. V lost 1 base and J 6 bases, leaving 11 bases between the germline ends. The CDR3 is 14 residues long. The CDR3 spells CASSLTGGGNEQFF. The CDR3 DNA reads as TGCGCCAGCAGCTTGACAGGAGGGGGCAATGAGCAGTTCTTC.

The chain combines TRBV27 with TRBJ2-7; the D is unclear. Per the germline V gene, CDR1 is MNHEY and CDR2 is SMNVEV (reference sequence). The CDR3 extends over 13 amino acids. Trimming shortened V by 2 bases and J by 0 bases, and 5 bases separated the two germline ends. Here the CDR3 DNA reads TGTGCCAGCAGTTTAAAACGCTCCTACGAGCAGTACTTC. Its protein is CASSLKRSYEQYF.

The V call is TRBV18, the J call TRBJ2-7, with D uncertain. Germline V gene data show CDR1 as KGHSH and CDR2 as LQKENI. V lost 3 bases to trimming and J lost 0 bases, with 6 bases between them. This CDR3 contains 13 residues. The CDR3 DNA sequence: TGTGCCAGCTCACCTTACGGCTCCTACGAGCAGTACTTC. As protein: CASSPYGSYEQYF.

The chain has TRBV7-6 and TRBJ2-1, with 9 bases identical to TRBD2. V was pared by 4 bases and J by 2 bases, with 3 bases of the junction left unmatched. This CDR3 contains 15 residues. The germline gives CDR1 SGHVS, CDR2 FNYEAQ. The CDR3 sequence: CASSSSGGTYNEQFF. CDR3 in DNA: TGTGCCAGCAGCTCAAGCGGGGGGACCTACAATGAGCAGTTCTTC.

Written as DNA, the CDR3 is TGTGCCAGCAGCTTGGGACTAGCGGGAGATACGCAGTATTTT. It is translated as CASSLGLAGDTQYF. The rearrangement uses TRBV7-9 and TRBJ2-3; 12 bases are shared with TRBD2. The CDR3 consists of 14 residues. V shed 3 bases, J shed 5 bases, and the junction held 0 bases outside the gene matches. Germline values: CDR1 SEHNR, CDR2 FQNEAQ (reference sequence).

The chain carries TRBV4-2 and TRBJ1-6; 10 bases agree with TRBD1. CDR3 length: 17 residues. With V trimmed by 3 bases and J by 9 bases, 11 bases remained unmatched. The V gene's germline CDR1 is LGHNA and CDR2 YNFKEQ. The CDR3 DNA reads as TGTGCCAGCAGCCATTTATTATCGGACAGGGGGGCTTCACCCCTCCACTTT. It encodes CASSHLLSDRGASPLHF.

J is TRBJ2-4 and V is TRBV14; D unresolved. V shed 0 bases and J shed 6 bases, with 9 bases lying between them. The length of the CDR3 is 14 residues. Germline V gene lookup returns CDR1 SGHDN and CDR2 FVKESK. This CDR3 reads CASSQEHGINIQYF. The CDR3 DNA follows: TGTGCCAGCAGCCAAGAACACGGAATAAACATTCAGTACTTC.

The J gene is TRBJ1-6, the V gene TRBV5-1; 7 bases align to TRBD1. In germline, CDR1 is SGHRS, CDR2 YFSETQ. J gave up 9 bases and V 5 bases, and 8 bases lay outside the gene matches. The CDR3 totals 14 residues. The CDR3 protein is CASSQTGKGSPLHF. Here the CDR3 DNA reads TGCGCCAGCAGTCAGACAGGGAAAGGTTCACCCCTCCACTTT.

CDR3 bases: TGTGCCAGCAGTGGGGGGGGATTCGAGACCCAGTACTTC. Translated, it gives CASSGGGFETQYF. The gene calls are TRBV2 and TRBJ2-5; 7 bases line up with TRBD2. The CDR3 is 13 residues long. Germline CDR1 reads SNHLY; CDR2 reads FYNNEI. The junction had 4 bases not matched to a gene; V was cut back by 4 bases and J by 5 bases. The variable domain in full, completed from reference TRBV2 and TRBJ2-5, reads EPEVTQTPSHQVTQMGQEVILRCVPISNHLYFYWYRQILGQKVEFLVSFYNNEISEKSEIFDDQFSVERPDGSNFTLKIRSTKLEDSAMYFCASSGGGFETQYFGPGTRLLVL.

This clone was found a few times. CDR3 protein: CASSLGGADGYTF. The CDR3 DNA sequence: TGTGCCAGCAGCTTGGGGGGGGCAGATGGCTACACCTTC. This chain uses TRBV5-6 with TRBJ1-2; maybe TRBD1 (6 bases). The V and J ends lost 0 bases and 6 bases respectively, with 9 bases between them. The germline CDR1 and CDR2 sequences are SGHDT and YYEEEE. This CDR3 is built from 13 residues.

The V gene is TRBV30, the J gene TRBJ1-2, with 8 bases matching TRBD1. The junction had 5 bases not matched to a gene; V was cut back by 5 bases and J by 9 bases. Germline assignment: CDR1 GTSNPN and CDR2 SVGIG (reference sequence). The CDR3 is made up of 11 amino acids. CDR3 DNA sequence: TGTGCCTGGGGGACAGGCTGGAGCTACACCTTC. Translating gives CAWGTGWSYTF.

The chain joins TRBV20-1 to TRBJ2-5; D may correspond to TRBD1 or TRBD2 (5 bases each). Trimming removed 3 bases from V and 4 bases from J, with 6 bases in between. The germline V gene encodes CDR1 DFQATT and CDR2 SNEGSKA (reference sequence). This CDR3 is built from 11 residues. The CDR3 spells CSARGVETQYF. The CDR3 region has the DNA TGCAGTGCTAGGGGGGTAGAGACCCAGTACTTC.

A few counts support this clone. The rearrangement uses TRBV5-1 and TRBJ2-2; D unclear. V lost 4 bases and J 5 bases, leaving 6 bases between the germline ends. This CDR3 region has 12 residues. In germline, CDR1 is SGHRS, CDR2 YFSETQ. CDR3 sequence: CASSRRTGELFF. CDR3 nucleotides: TGCGCCAGCAGCCGGCGAACCGGGGAGCTGTTTTTT.

This chain uses TRBV5-1 with TRBJ1-1; 7 bases line up with TRBD1. This CDR3 spans 15 amino acids. After removal of 2 bases from V and 1 base from J, the junction contained 5 bases not matched to a gene. CDR1 and CDR2 (germline): SGHRS, YFSETQ. The CDR3 sequence: CASSFTTGSNTEAFF. The CDR3 DNA follows: TGCGCCAGCAGCTTTACGACAGGGTCGAACACTGAAGCTTTCTTT.

This chain connects TRBV5-4 to TRBJ2-7; D tentatively reads TRBD1 or TRBD2 (6 bases each). The V gene's germline CDR1 is SGHNT and CDR2 YYREEE (reference sequence). There are 14 residues in the CDR3. The germline V and J ends were trimmed by 4 bases and 4 bases, with 15 bases remaining between them. CDR3 loop: CASSPGGGQYEQYF. The CDR3 DNA reads TGTGCCAGCAGCCCCGGAGGGGGGCAGTACGAGCAGTACTTC.

V and J are TRBV11-3 and TRBJ1-1, with a weak D call TRBD1 (5 bases). CDR3 length equals 14 residues. Germline CDR1 is SGHNT and CDR2 is YENEEA. V was clipped by 5 bases and J by 0 bases, with 10 bases between them. CDR3 loop: CASSAMDMNTEAFF. In DNA, the CDR3 is TGTGCCAGCAGCGCGATGGACATGAACACTGAAGCTTTCTTT.

The chain has TRBV30 and TRBJ1-4; TRBD1 is a possible D gene (6 bases). V lost 4 bases and J 7 bases, leaving 16 bases between the germline ends. Germline V gene data show CDR1 as GTSNPN and CDR2 as SVGIG (reference sequence). The CDR3 runs 14 residues. The CDR3 sequence: CAWKVGRGIEKLFF. The CDR3, as DNA: TGTGCCTGGAAAGTTGGCAGGGGAATTGAAAAACTGTTTTTT. Full variable domain (remainder filled in from reference TRBV30 and TRBJ1-4): SQTIHQWPATLVQPVGSPLSLECTVEGTSNPNLYWYRQAAGRGLQLLFYSVGIGQISSEVPQNLSASRPQDRQFILSSKKLLLSDSGFYLCAWKVGRGIEKLFFGSGTQLSVL.

This clone has just a few counts. The chain links TRBV2 to TRBJ2-1; 10 bases align to TRBD2. The CDR3 loop spans 13 amino acids. CDR1 is SNHLY, CDR2 FYNNEI, per germline. The junction had 2 bases not matched to a gene; V was cut back by 2 bases and J by 10 bases. The CDR3 bases are TGTGCCAGCAGTGAAAGGGGACTAGCGGAGCAGTTCTTC. This translates into CASSERGLAEQFF.

V gene TRBV6-5 combines with J gene TRBJ2-7, with 7 bases matching TRBD1. V shed 7 bases, J shed 6 bases, and the junction held 12 bases outside the gene matches. This CDR3 spans 14 amino acids. CDR1 and CDR2 from the germline V gene are MNHEY and SVGAGI. As DNA, the CDR3 is TGTGCCAGCAACAAAGTCGACAGGGAAGGCGAGCAGTACTTC. It specifies CASNKVDREGEQYF.

The DNA for the CDR3 is TGTGCCAGCAGTTTTAGGACGGAGACCCAGTACTTC. It yields the protein CASSFRTETQYF. This sequence joins TRBV28 and TRBJ2-5; the D is unclear. Germline assignment: CDR1 MDHEN and CDR2 SYDVKM. This CDR3 is 12 amino acids long. Between the trimmed V and J ends, which lost 3 bases and 5 bases, there was a span of 7 bases.